This T cell receptor (beta chain) was observed in a study of molecular identifiers for immune sequencing clone quantification. This clonotype was picked up a small number of times. Trimming cost V 2 bases and J 3 bases, with 17 bases left between them. CDR3 length: 15 amino acids. Germline V gene data show CDR1 as SQVTM and CDR2 as ANQGSEA. TCRdb independently ran MiXCR on the PCR reads; one entry per CDR3 protein. In the table there are more than 450,000 distinct CDR3 sequences, less than 30% of which are singletons. Between roughly 18,000 and 1,100,000 sorted cells, with 10%, 30% or 50% RNA, yielded naive CD8 libraries.

The chain links TRBV29-1 to TRBJ2-7; D possibly corresponds to TRBD1 (6 bases). Sequencing was carried out using naive CD8+ T cells from blood, with Jurkat cell RNA spiked in. Sample subset: FACS-sorted CD8+CD4-CCR7+CD45RA+ naive T cells. The TCR comes from a human donor in good health. Some libraries in this study had Jurkat cell RNA spiked in. The CDR3 nucleotides read TGCAGCGTTGAACTCAGGGGCCAGACGAGCTACGAGCAGTACTTC. It encodes CSVELRGQTSYEQYF.